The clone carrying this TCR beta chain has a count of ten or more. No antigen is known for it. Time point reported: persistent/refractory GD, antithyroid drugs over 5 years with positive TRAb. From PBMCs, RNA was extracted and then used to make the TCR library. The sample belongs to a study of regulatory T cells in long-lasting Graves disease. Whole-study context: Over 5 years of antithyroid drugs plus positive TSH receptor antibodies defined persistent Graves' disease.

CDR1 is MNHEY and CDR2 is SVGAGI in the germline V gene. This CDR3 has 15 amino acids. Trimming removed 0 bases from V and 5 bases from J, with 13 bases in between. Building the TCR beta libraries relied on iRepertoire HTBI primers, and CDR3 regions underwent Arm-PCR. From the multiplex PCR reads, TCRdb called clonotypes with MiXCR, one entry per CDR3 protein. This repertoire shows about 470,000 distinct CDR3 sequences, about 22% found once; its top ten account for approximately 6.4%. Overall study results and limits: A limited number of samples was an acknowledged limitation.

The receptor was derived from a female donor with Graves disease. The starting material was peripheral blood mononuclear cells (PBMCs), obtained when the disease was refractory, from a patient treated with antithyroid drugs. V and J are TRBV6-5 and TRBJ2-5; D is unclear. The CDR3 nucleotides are TGTGCCAGCAGTTACTCGAAGCTAGTTGGCGAGACCCAGTACTTC. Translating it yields CASSYSKLVGETQYF.